The present T cell receptor beta chain was sequenced within a study of long-term antiretroviral therapy in people with HIV. Notes on the study in general: Neither ART adherence, viral resistance nor therapy changes were documented. Every time point showed a repertoire led by clones expanded before ART.

At survey level, the immunoSEQ assay was run in its v3.0 version. Profiling relied on immunoSEQ multiplex PCR, and the TCRdb table lists in-frame clones only, not all of them. The sample has over 35,000 clones, about 86% seen once; the top ten hold almost 4%. A note on this clone: The antigen is unknown.

Germline V CDR1 and CDR2: MDHEN, SYDVKM. The CDR3 loop spans 16 amino acids. Trimming removed 6 bases at V and 6 bases at J, with 24 bases between. This chain links TRBV28 with TRBJ2-7; D gene ambiguous. This clonotype was obtained from a woman aged 18-35 years with HIV. This specimen consisted of unsorted PBMCs, obtained just before starting antiretroviral therapy. Here the CDR3 reads CASSRLKDLAAREQYF. In nucleotides, the CDR3 is TGTGCCAGCAGCCGCCTGAAGGACCTTGCGGCGCGCGAGCAGTACTTC. The complete variable domain, with remaining parts taken from reference TRBV28 and TRBJ2-7, reads DVKVTQSSRYLVKRTGEKVFLECVQDMDHENMFWYRQDPGLGLRLIYFSYDVKMKEKGDIPEGYSVSREKKERFSLILESASTNQTSMYLCASSRLKDLAAREQYFGPGTRLTVT.